This TCR beta chain derives from a study of T cell repertoires and HLA-DP antigens (dated by TCRdb to the late 2010s). With regard to the full study: The study used an in vitro model of CD4+ T cell alloreactivity against allogeneic HLA-DP presented by transduced HeLa cells. Compared with self, one alloantigen differed at one amino acid in the peptide-binding groove and the other differed at under 11, modelling structurally similar versus dissimilar alloantigens. The three donors, two male and one female, ranged from the 18-to-29 to the 60-to-69 age band. Average DNA input was roughly 220 ng for sorted CD137+CD4+ samples, compared with approximately 1,200 ng for pre-culture CD4+ samples.

The study at large found these results: Clones undetected before culture had an average cumulative frequency of roughly 36% against one allele versus less than 65% against the other. Similar clonality (about 0.39) was observed for sorted CD137+ cells against both alloantigens, and this clonality was much higher than that observed in pre-culture samples (about 0.041). Separate analysis of naive and memory CD4+ repertoires was not performed. Limitations were identified as the inclusion of only a few donors, the use of a non-physiological HeLa antigen-presenting system, and the use of total CD4+ responder cells.

TCRB CDR3 regions were amplified with the immunoSEQ multiplex PCR using forward primers for 54 TRBV segments and reverse primers for 13 TRBJ segments. Pre-culture CD4+ samples were sequenced at deep resolution with a target of 210,000 or so T cell genomes. Sequencing of the amplicons was done on an Illumina HiSeq System, giving 87 bp reads that spanned the CDR3. Per the original workflow: Reads were corrected for PCR and sequencing errors, and CDR3 regions were defined by alignment to IMGT reference sequences. Synthetic template pools were used to estimate counts of templates and unique rearrangements. Clonality was computed as 1 minus Pielou's evenness. The Daley-Smith estimator was used to estimate richness. Morisita's index was used to measure repertoire overlap. Clones present in cultured samples but not detected in the pre-culture repertoire of the same donor were defined as low-abundance clones. What TCRdb holds here is the immuneACCESS table cut down to in-frame rearrangements. Part of the clones is not present; checked against another copy, under half of the missing clones reflect an unresolved V gene, and the others are unexplained. The DNA gave D and trimming, while V, J and clone size come from that table. The sample table lists 90,000 to 130,000 clones, about 92% of them with a count of one. The leading ten clones occupy over 0.25% of the sample.

Details on this clone: Its cognate antigen has yet to be identified. There are no base qualities to consult, and no much larger clone falls within one base.

Magnetic bead negative selection was used to isolate untouched CD4+ T cells from Ficoll-separated PBMC, with an average purity of roughly 98%. Untouched CD4+ T cells were isolated from Ficoll-separated PBMC with magnetic beads, reaching about 98% purity with negligible CD8+ contamination. Peripheral blood mononuclear cells were supplied by the buffy coats of a few healthy blood donors, who served as the study donors. All three donors were CMV seronegative. The DNeasy Blood & Tissue Kit was used for extraction of genomic DNA. TCRB sequencing was performed on genomic DNA from sorted CD137+CD4+ cells and pre-culture CD4+ baseline samples from each subject. CDR1 MGHRA and CDR2 YSYEKL were looked up in the germline V gene. The CDR3 numbers 16 residues from cysteine through phenylalanine. Left in the record is the CDR3 DNA by itself, 48 bases read in frame from the first base. V and J are trimmed by 1 base and 4 bases, and the gene matches miss 6 bases of the junction.

The sequenced sample was CD4+ T cells from PBMCs. This sequence originates from a young woman in good health and CMV-seronegative. The chain joins TRBV4-1 to TRBJ2-1; 8 of the junction bases match TRBD2. DNA sequence: TGCGCCAGCAGCCAAGGAATTTCGGGAGGGTACAATGAGCAGTTCTTC. Its coded protein is CASSQGISGGYNEQFF.